This section outlines one TCR beta chain sequence together with its context. As yet, its antigen is unknown. At one end, the junction sequence differs from germline, possibly due to a read error. Germline CDR1 reads SGHRS; CDR2 reads YFSETQ. This CDR3 has 15 amino acids. This entry belongs to a study of cytomegalovirus exposure and HLA in healthy donors. PCR involved 60 Vbeta and 13 Jbeta primers. Measured with immunoSEQ multiplex PCR; TCRdb has only the in-frame clones, and not every one. The table includes more than 140,000 clones, around 79% detected once. Study outcomes and limitations: Cytomegalovirus-associated TCR beta chains were listed, numbering under 200. Several V segments, TRBV6-2 and TRBV6-3 among them, could not be told apart and were dropped.

The receptor was isolated from a male donor in good health and CMV-seronegative. J is TRBJ1-1 and V is TRBV5-1, with D tentatively TRBD1 (6 bases). The sequenced sample was PBMCs. CDR3 in DNA: TGCGCCGGCAGCTTGGGGGCCAACATGAACACTGAAGCTTTCTTT. This gives the protein CAGSLGANMNTEAFF. Based on the CDR3 plus reference TRBV5-1 and TRBJ1-1, the full variable domain is KAGVTQTPRYLIKTRGQQVTLSCSPISGHRSVSWYQQTPGQGLQFLFEYFSETQRNKGNFPGRFSGRQFSNSRSEMNVSTLELGDSALYLCAGSLGANMNTEAFFGQGTRLTVV.